This record covers a single TCR beta chain. Its antigen is unidentified. Germline V CDR1 and CDR2: MNHNS, SASEGT. Trimming took off 7 bases at V and 4 bases at J, with 5 bases between the two ends. This CDR3 comprises 10 residues. This sample is part of a study of shared clonotypes between healthy human individuals. As defined, naive CD8 cells were CD45RO-negative and positively selected for CCR7, with terminally differentiated effector memory CD45RA+ cells excluded. At a deep level, the assay was run. The table came from immunoSEQ multiplex PCR; TCRdb's copy has only in-frame clones and leaves some out. The table includes about 2,100,000 clones, roughly 91% detected once. Whole-study findings and limits: Clonotypes shared by all four donors outscored non-shared clonotypes in generation probability.

The material sequenced was naive CD8+ T cells from PBMCs. The chain uses TRBV6-1 and TRBJ2-7; D gene uncertain. The source is a man aged 18 to 29 in good health. Some clones in this sample may be carry-over from other donors' samples. CDR3 coding DNA: TGTGCCAGCACCGAATACGAGCAGTACTTC. Translated: CASTEYEQYF.